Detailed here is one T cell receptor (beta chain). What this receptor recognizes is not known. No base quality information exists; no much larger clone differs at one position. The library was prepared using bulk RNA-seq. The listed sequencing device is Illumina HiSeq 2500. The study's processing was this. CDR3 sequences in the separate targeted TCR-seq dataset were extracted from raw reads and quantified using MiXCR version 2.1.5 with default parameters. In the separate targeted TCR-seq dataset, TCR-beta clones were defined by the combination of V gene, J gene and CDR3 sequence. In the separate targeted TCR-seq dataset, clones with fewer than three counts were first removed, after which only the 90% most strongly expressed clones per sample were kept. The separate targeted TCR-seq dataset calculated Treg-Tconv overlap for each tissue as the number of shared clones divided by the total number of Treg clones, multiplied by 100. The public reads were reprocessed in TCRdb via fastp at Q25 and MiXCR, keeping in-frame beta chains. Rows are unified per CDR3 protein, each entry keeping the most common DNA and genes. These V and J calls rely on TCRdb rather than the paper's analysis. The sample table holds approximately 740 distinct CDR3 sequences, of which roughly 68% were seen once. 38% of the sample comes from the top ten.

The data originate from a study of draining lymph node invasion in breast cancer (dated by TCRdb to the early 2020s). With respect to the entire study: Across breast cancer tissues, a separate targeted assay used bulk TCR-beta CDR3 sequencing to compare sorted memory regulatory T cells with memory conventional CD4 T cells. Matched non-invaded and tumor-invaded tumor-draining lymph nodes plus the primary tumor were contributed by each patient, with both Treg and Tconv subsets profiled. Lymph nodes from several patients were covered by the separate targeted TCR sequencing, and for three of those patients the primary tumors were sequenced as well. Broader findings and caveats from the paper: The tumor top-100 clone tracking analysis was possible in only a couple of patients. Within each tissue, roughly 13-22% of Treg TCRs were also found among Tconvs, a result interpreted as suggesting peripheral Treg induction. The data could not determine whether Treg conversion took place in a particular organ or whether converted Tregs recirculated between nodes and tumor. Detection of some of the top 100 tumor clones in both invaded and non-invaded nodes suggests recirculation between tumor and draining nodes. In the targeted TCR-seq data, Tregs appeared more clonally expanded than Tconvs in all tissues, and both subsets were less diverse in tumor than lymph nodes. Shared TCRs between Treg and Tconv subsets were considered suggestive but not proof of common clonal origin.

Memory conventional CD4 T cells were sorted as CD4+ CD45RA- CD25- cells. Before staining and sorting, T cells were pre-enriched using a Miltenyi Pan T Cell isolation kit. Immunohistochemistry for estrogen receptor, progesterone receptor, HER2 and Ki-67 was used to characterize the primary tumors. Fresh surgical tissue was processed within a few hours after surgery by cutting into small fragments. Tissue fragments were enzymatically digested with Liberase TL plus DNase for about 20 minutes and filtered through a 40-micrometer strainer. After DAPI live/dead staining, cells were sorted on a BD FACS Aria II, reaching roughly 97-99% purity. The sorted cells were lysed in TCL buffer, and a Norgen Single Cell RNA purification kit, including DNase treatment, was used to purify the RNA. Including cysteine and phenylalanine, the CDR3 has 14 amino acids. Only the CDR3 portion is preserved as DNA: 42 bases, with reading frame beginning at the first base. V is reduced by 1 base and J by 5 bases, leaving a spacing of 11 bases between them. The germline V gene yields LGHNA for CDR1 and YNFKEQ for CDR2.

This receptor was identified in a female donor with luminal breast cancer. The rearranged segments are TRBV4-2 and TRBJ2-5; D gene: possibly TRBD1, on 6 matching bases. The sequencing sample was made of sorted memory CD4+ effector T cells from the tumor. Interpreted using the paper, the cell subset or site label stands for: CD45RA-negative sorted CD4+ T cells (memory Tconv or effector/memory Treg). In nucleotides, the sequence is TGTGCCAGCAGCCAAGGCACAGGGTCGGAGACCCAGTACTTC. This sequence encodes CASSQGTGSETQYF.